The 16 T cell receptor beta chains presented below share a single source sample, sequenced in a study of cytomegalovirus exposure and HLA in healthy donors. A multiplex PCR was run with 60 Vbeta primers and 13 Jbeta primers. Profiling relied on immunoSEQ multiplex PCR, and the TCRdb table lists in-frame clones only, not all of them. The table records 150,000 to 200,000 clones, 9.5% of them present only once. The sequencing sample was made of PBMCs. The source is a woman in her thirties in good health and CMV-seropositive.

This clone has more than one count but fewer than ten. J is TRBJ2-2 and V is TRBV4-2; D unclear. CDR1 is LGHNA and CDR2 is YNFKEQ in the germline V gene. The germline V and J ends were trimmed by 0 bases and 5 bases, with 10 bases remaining between them. The CDR3 length is 15 residues. DNA for the CDR3: TGTGCCAGCAGCCAAGAGAGGAAGTCTACCGGGGAGCTGTTTTTT. Its protein is CASSQERKSTGELFF.

The gene calls are TRBV7-2 and TRBJ2-2; 9 nucleotides align to TRBD1. Germline V gene data show CDR1 as SGHTA and CDR2 as FQGNSA. The CDR3 is made up of 16 amino acids. Trimming removed 3 bases from V and 9 bases from J; junction bases left unmatched: 11. The DNA for the CDR3 is TGTGCCAGCAGCTTTACAGGGGGCTTTAAGTCCCGGGAGCTGTTTTTT. This encodes CASSFTGGFKSRELFF. The full variable domain, in which reference TRBV7-2 and TRBJ2-2 provide the parts outside the CDR3, is GAGVSQSPSNKVTEKGKDVELRCDPISGHTALYWYRQSLGQGLEFLIYFQGNSAPDKSGLPSDRFSAERTGGSVSTLTIQRTQQEDSAVYLCASSFTGGFKSRELFFGEGSRLTVL.

The rearrangement links TRBV27 to TRBJ1-6; 7 bases align to TRBD1. The junction had 6 bases not matched to a gene; V was cut back by 1 base and J by 6 bases. The CDR3 consists of 16 residues. Germline V gene sequence: CDR1 MNHEY, CDR2 SMNVEV (reference sequence). CDR3 sequence (DNA): TGTGCCAGCAGTTTATGGGGCAGGGGGATTAATTCACCCCTCCACTTT. Its protein is CASSLWGRGINSPLHF.

This sequence joins TRBV10-3 and TRBJ1-2; 10 positions agree with TRBD1. Germline V CDR1 and CDR2: ENHRY, SYGVKD. V shed 6 bases and J 3 bases; nucleotides not matched to a gene: 1. The CDR3 is 13 amino acids. The CDR3 here is CAISGQGDYGYTF. The CDR3 region has the DNA TGTGCCATCAGCGGACAGGGGGACTATGGCTACACCTTC.

The V and J genes are TRBV29-1 and TRBJ1-1; 9 bases map to TRBD1. From germline, CDR1 is SQVTM and CDR2 ANQGSEA. V dropped 4 bases and J dropped 11; count of bases not matched to a gene: 14. The CDR3 consists of 14 residues. This chain's CDR3 is CSVGASQGAFNAFF. CDR3 bases: TGCAGCGTTGGCGCATCACAGGGGGCTTTTAACGCTTTCTTT.

This clone was counted only a few times. The J gene is TRBJ1-1, the V gene TRBV5-6, with D possibly being TRBD1 (6 bases). This CDR3 contains 13 residues. Trimming took off 4 bases at V and 4 bases at J, with 11 bases between the two ends. Germline lookup yields CDR1 SGHDT and CDR2 YYEEEE. This CDR3 is CASSITGSTEAFF. The DNA for the CDR3 is TGTGCCAGCAGCATCACAGGGTCCACTGAAGCTTTCTTT.

The CDR3 nucleotides read TGTGCCAGTAGTCGGGTTACGGGGACGAACACCGGGGAGCTGTTTTTT. Protein: CASSRVTGTNTGELFF. The V gene is TRBV19, the J gene TRBJ2-2; possibly TRBD2 for D (5 bases). The length of the CDR3 is 16 residues. Germline V gene data show CDR1 as LNHDA and CDR2 as SQIVND (reference sequence). Trimming left V 5 bases short and J 0 bases short, with 13 bases between.

The V gene is TRBV15, the J gene TRBJ1-5; D may be TRBD1 (6 bases). The CDR3 length is 16 residues. The germline V and J ends were trimmed by 1 base and 5 bases, with 15 bases remaining between them. Looked up from germline, CDR1 is LNHNV and CDR2 is YYDKDF (reference sequence). In DNA, the CDR3 is TGTGCCACCAGCAGAGCAGGGGTAGGAAGCGATCAGCCCCAGCATTTT. Encoded protein: CATSRAGVGSDQPQHF. Supplemented by reference TRBV15 and TRBJ1-5, the full variable domain reads DAMVIQNPRYQVTQFGKPVTLSCSQTLNHNVMYWYQQKSSQAPKLLFHYYDKDFNNEADTPDNFQSRRPNTSFCFLDIRSPGLGDTAMYLCATSRAGVGSDQPQHFGDGTRLSIL.

In its sample, this clone was seen a few times. V and J are TRBV2 and TRBJ2-7; 8 bases are shared with TRBD1. The CDR3 extends over 13 amino acids. Per germline, CDR1 SNHLY and CDR2 FYNNEI. The junction had 5 bases not matched to a gene; V was cut back by 3 bases and J by 7 bases. CDR3 region: CASSDRGRSEQYF. In DNA, the CDR3 is TGTGCCAGCAGTGACAGGGGGCGTAGTGAGCAGTACTTC.

The V call is TRBV18, the J call TRBJ2-7, with D maybe TRBD1 (6 bases). V shed 3 bases and J shed 3 bases, with 15 bases lying between them. The germline V gene encodes CDR1 KGHSH and CDR2 LQKENI. The CDR3 length is 15 residues. The DNA of the CDR3 is TGTGCCAGCTCACCTTCAGGGGATCCGGGCTACGAGCAGTACTTC. This encodes CASSPSGDPGYEQYF.

The rearrangement links TRBV18 to TRBJ1-2; D is ambiguous. V dropped 3 bases and J dropped 3 bases, with 5 bases sitting between them. The CDR3 has 12 residues. Germline CDR1 reads KGHSH; CDR2 reads LQKENI. CDR3 protein: CASSPIDYGYTF. The DNA of the CDR3 is TGTGCCAGCTCACCTATTGACTATGGCTACACCTTC.

This clone was detected a few times. Written as DNA, the CDR3 is TGTGCCAGCAGTGAAGTTGGCAACTACCTCTACGAGCAGTACTTC. It codes for CASSEVGNYLYEQYF. The chain carries TRBV6-1 and TRBJ2-7; D call uncertain. The CDR3 covers 15 residues. Germline V gene lookup returns CDR1 MNHNS and CDR2 SASEGT. Between the trimmed V and J ends, which lost 1 base and 3 bases, there was a span of 13 bases.

The J gene is TRBJ2-7, the V gene TRBV7-9, with 9 bases that match TRBD2. Germline CDR1 reads SEHNR; CDR2 reads FQNEAQ (reference sequence). The CDR3 runs to 17 residues. The J segment lost 0 bases and the V segment lost 5 bases, leaving 11 bases of the junction unmatched. CDR3 nucleotides: TGTGCCAGCAGCCCCCTTCGCGGGAGGGACGTCTCCTACGAGCAGTACTTC. Its translation: CASSPLRGRDVSYEQYF.

This clone was seen only a few times. Additional DNA sequences in this sample encode the identical CDR3. The J gene is TRBJ2-1, the V gene TRBV9, with 7 nucleotides matching TRBD2. V was pared by 2 bases and J by 1 base, with 3 bases of the junction left unmatched. The V gene's germline CDR1 is SGDLS and CDR2 YYNGEE. This CDR3 contains 15 residues. The CDR3 is CASSVSSGSYNEQFF. CDR3 in DNA: TGTGCCAGCAGCGTTTCTAGCGGTTCCTACAATGAGCAGTTCTTC. Looking up the rest from reference TRBV9 and TRBJ2-1 gives the full variable domain: DSGVTQTPKHLITATGQRVTLRCSPRSGDLSVYWYQQSLDQGLQFLIQYYNGEERAKGNILERFSAQQFPDLHSELNLSSLELGDSALYFCASSVSSGSYNEQFFGPGTRLTVL.

This clone came up a few times. This rearrangement joins TRBV5-1 to TRBJ2-5; 9 bases map to TRBD1. Germline assignment: CDR1 SGHRS and CDR2 YFSETQ. The ends lost 3 bases at V and 4 bases at J; junction bases unmatched: 7. There are 15 residues in the CDR3. The CDR3 bases are TGCGCCAGCAGCTCCGGGACAGGGTCGCGAGAGACCCAGTACTTC. This codes for CASSSGTGSRETQYF.

This clone was counted a few times. The chain recombines TRBV5-6 with TRBJ1-1; tentatively, D is TRBD1 (5 bases). Per germline, CDR1 SGHDT and CDR2 YYEEEE. The V gene lost 1 base and the J gene lost 3 bases, with 16 bases spanning the gap. The CDR3 is made up of 16 amino acids. CDR3 DNA sequence: TGTGCCAGCAGCTTGTGGGGGGGGTTCCGGGACACTGAAGCTTTCTTT. This codes for CASSLWGGFRDTEAFF.